This T cell receptor beta chain derives from a study of early T cells in non-severe SARS-CoV-2 infection. Each CDR3 protein is one row after TCRdb ran MiXCR on the 5' RACE reads. The sample includes tens of thousands of distinct CDR3 sequences, 3% to 4.5% seen only once; the top ten take 10%. This clonotype appeared a few times. The sequencing input was whole blood. The TCR sequence derives from an adult who was a healthcare worker with PCR-confirmed SARS-CoV-2 infection or an uninfected control (not recorded which).

DNA for the CDR3: TGTGCCAGCAGCCCGTACACTAGCGGGACTTCATATGAGCAGTTCTTC. Its translation is CASSPYTSGTSYEQFF. The V gene is TRBV7-8, the J gene TRBJ2-1, with 10 bases that match TRBD2. This CDR3 contains 16 residues. With 5 bases clipped from V and 8 bases from J, the junction kept 12 bases outside the gene matches. Germline V gene data show CDR1 as SGHVS and CDR2 as FQNEAQ.